The 15 T cell receptor beta chains below come from one sample, sequenced in a study of immune evolution from preneoplasia to lung adenocarcinoma. Data came from immunoSEQ multiplex PCR; TCRdb stores just in-frame clones and leaves some out. The table shows roughly 5,000 clones, with roughly 80% occurring only once. The sequencing sample was made of FFPE minimally invasive lung adenocarcinoma tissue. These TCRs come from a person aged 55-80 years with lung adenocarcinoma.

This chain connects TRBV29-1 to TRBJ2-5; D may be TRBD1 (6 bases). Trimming stripped 7 bases from V and 1 base from J, with 10 bases between. Germline CDR1 SQVTM, CDR2 ANQGSEA. CDR3 size: 12 residues. The CDR3 region is CSALGGQETQYF. CDR3 DNA sequence: TGCAGCGCCTTAGGGGGCCAAGAGACCCAGTACTTC. The full variable domain, in which reference TRBV29-1 and TRBJ2-5 provide the parts outside the CDR3, is SAVISQKPSRDICQRGTSLTIQCQVDSQVTMMFWYRQQPGQSLTLIATANQGSEATYESGFVIDKFPISRPNLTFSTLTVSNMSPEDSSIYLCSALGGQETQYFGPGTRLLVL.

In its sample, this clone was seen once. CDR3 loop: CASSSSTRGRGRASRGQPQHF. The CDR3 DNA reads as TGTGCCAGCAGCTCCTCAACCAGGGGTCGCGGGCGGGCCTCTCGGGGTCAGCCCCAGCATTTT. J is TRBJ1-5 and V is TRBV12-1; TRBD1, the D gene given by the table, was not confirmed from the DNA. TRBV12-1 is recorded as a pseudogene. The CDR3 totals 21 residues.

This clone was counted once. V usage is TRBV29-1 and J usage is TRBJ2-1, with TRBD2 matching 13 bases. Trimming at V came to 7 bases and at J to 3 bases, leaving 9 bases not matched to a gene. This CDR3 spans 16 amino acids. CDR1 is SQVTM and CDR2 is ANQGSEA in the germline V gene. The CDR3 region has the DNA TGCAGCGGAAAGGGACTAGCGGGAACATACTACAATGAGCAGTTCTTC. Protein sequence: CSGKGLAGTYYNEQFF.

J is TRBJ1-4 and V is TRBV13; D uncertain. Between the trimmed V and J ends, which lost 5 bases and 3 bases, there was a span of 10 bases. There are 14 residues in the CDR3. From germline, CDR1 is PRHDT and CDR2 FYEKMQ (reference sequence). The CDR3, as DNA: TGTGCCAGCAGCCGGACCGGGCCTAATGAAAAACTGTTTTTT. Amino acids: CASSRTGPNEKLFF. Based on the CDR3 plus reference TRBV13 and TRBJ1-4, the full variable domain is AAGVIQSPRHLIKEKRETATLKCYPIPRHDTVYWYQQGPGQDPQFLISFYEKMQSDKGSIPDRFSAQQFSDYHSELNMSSLELGDSALYFCASSRTGPNEKLFFGSGTQLSVL.

The V gene is TRBV13, the J gene TRBJ2-2; D is uncertain. The germline V gene has CDR1 PRHDT and CDR2 FYEKMQ (reference sequence). The CDR3 contains 12 residues. Between the trimmed V and J ends, which lost 2 bases and 6 bases, there was a span of 4 bases. Written as DNA, the CDR3 is TGTGCCAGCAGCTTAATACCCGGGGAGCTGTTTTTT. Its protein product is CASSLIPGELFF.

The gene calls are TRBV7-3 and TRBJ2-1, with D possibly matching TRBD2 (6 bases). Per the germline V gene, CDR1 is SGHTA and CDR2 is FQGTGA. V lost 4 bases and J lost 10, with 29 bases in between. The CDR3 loop spans 18 amino acids. CDR3 loop: CASSSPRGGTATSGEQFF. The CDR3 DNA sequence: TGTGCCAGCAGCTCACCCCGCGGCGGGACTGCAACATCGGGGGAGCAGTTCTTC. The full variable domain, in which reference TRBV7-3 and TRBJ2-1 provide the parts outside the CDR3, is GAGVSQTPSNKVTEKGKYVELRCDPISGHTALYWYRQSLGQGPEFLIYFQGTGAADDSGLPNDRFFAVRPEGSVSTLKIQRTERGDSAVYLCASSSPRGGTATSGEQFFGPGTRLTVL.

The chain has TRBV7-2 and TRBJ2-1; TRBD2 agrees at 7 bases. The CDR3 consists of 15 residues. CDR1 is SGHTA and CDR2 is FQGNSA in the germline V gene. V trimming: 1 base; J trimming: 3 bases; junction bases outside the gene matches: 3. The CDR3 DNA sequence: TGTGCCAGCAGCTTAGGGTTAGCGGGCTACAATGAGCAGTTCTTC. Protein: CASSLGLAGYNEQFF.

J is TRBJ1-5 and V is TRBV19; 7 positions agree with TRBD1. V trimming: 9 bases; J trimming: 0 bases; junction bases outside the gene matches: 5. Germline CDR1 LNHDA, CDR2 SQIVND (reference sequence). This CDR3 spans 14 amino acids. In nucleotides, the CDR3 is TGTGCCAGCAGGGGGACACTTAGCAATCAGCCCCAGCATTTT. It is translated as CASRGTLSNQPQHF.

The chain combines TRBV28 with TRBJ1-6, with D possibly matching TRBD1 (5 bases). V was pared by 7 bases and J by 0 bases, with 16 bases between. The CDR3 loop spans 17 amino acids. Germline CDR1 is MDHEN and CDR2 is SYDVKM. DNA of the CDR3: TGTGCCAGCATCTCCGGGACCGCAAACTCCTATAATTCACCCCTCCACTTT. Translated: CASISGTANSYNSPLHF. The full variable domain, its missing parts supplied by reference TRBV28 and TRBJ1-6, is DVKVTQSSRYLVKRTGEKVFLECVQDMDHENMFWYRQDPGLGLRLIYFSYDVKMKEKGDIPEGYSVSREKKERFSLILESASTNQTSMYLCASISGTANSYNSPLHFGNGTRLTVT.

V gene TRBV7-8 combines with J gene TRBJ2-7, with D unclear. CDR3 length: 14 residues. Germline CDR1 is SGHVS and CDR2 is FQNEAQ. V lost 5 bases and J 3 bases, leaving 14 bases between the germline ends. DNA for the CDR3: TGTGCCAGCAGCCCCCGACGACTGGTCTACGAGCAGTACTTC. Amino acids: CASSPRRLVYEQYF. The complete variable domain, with remaining parts taken from reference TRBV7-8 and TRBJ2-7, reads GAGVSQSPRYKVAKRGQDVALRCDPISGHVSLFWYQQALGQGPEFLTYFQNEAQLDKSGLPSDRFFAERPEGSVSTLKIQRTQQEDSAVYLCASSPRRLVYEQYFGPGTRLTVT.

This clone was counted a few times. CDR3 DNA: TGTGCCAGCAGTGTGACAGGGGGCAGTGAGCAGTTCTTC. Protein: CASSVTGGSEQFF. This sequence joins TRBV25-1 and TRBJ2-1; the match to TRBD1 covers 10 bases. Germline CDR1 reads MGHDK; CDR2 reads SYGVNS. The J segment lost 9 bases and the V segment lost 4 bases, leaving 3 bases of the junction unmatched. The CDR3 covers 13 residues.

The chain combines TRBV10-3 with TRBJ2-7; 9 bases fit TRBD2. Trimming at V came to 4 bases and at J to 3 bases, leaving 4 bases not matched to a gene. The CDR3 totals 14 residues. Per germline, CDR1 ENHRY and CDR2 SYGVKD. The CDR3 coding sequence is TGTGCCATCAGTGGGGCGGGGGGGATCTACGAGCAGTACTTC. Amino acid sequence: CAISGAGGIYEQYF.

This chain links TRBV11-2 with TRBJ2-2; D could derive from TRBD1 or TRBD2 (5 bases each). This CDR3 has 15 residues. Germline-derived CDR1 and CDR2 are SGHAT and FQNNGV. V was shortened by 2 bases and J by 3 bases, with 10 bases between the two germline ends. The CDR3 loop reads CASSLTGLDTGELFF. For the CDR3, the DNA is TGTGCCAGCAGCTTAACGGGGCTGGACACCGGGGAGCTGTTTTTT.

This rearrangement joins TRBV11-3 to TRBJ1-1, with 7 bases lining up with TRBD1. Germline CDR1 reads SGHNT; CDR2 reads YENEEA. The V and J ends lost 3 bases and 3 bases, in that order; junction bases with no gene match: 4. This CDR3 has 14 residues. CDR3: CASSFTGDHTEAFF. Here the CDR3 DNA reads TGTGCCAGCAGCTTCACAGGGGACCACACTGAAGCTTTCTTT.

The V and J genes are TRBV7-2 and TRBJ1-4, with 7 bases identical to TRBD1. V gave up 0 bases and J gave up 14 bases; unmatched junction bases: 6. This CDR3 spans 13 amino acids. Looked up from germline, CDR1 is SGHTA and CDR2 is FQGNSA. The CDR3 region is CASSLALTGWLFF. The CDR3 nucleotides read TGTGCCAGCAGCTTAGCTTTGACAGGGTGGCTGTTTTTT. Full variable domain (rest looked up from reference TRBV7-2 and TRBJ1-4): GAGVSQSPSNKVTEKGKDVELRCDPISGHTALYWYRQSLGQGLEFLIYFQGNSAPDKSGLPSDRFSAERTGGSVSTLTIQRTQQEDSAVYLCASSLALTGWLFFGSGTQLSVL.